The 9 T cell receptor beta chains below were found in one sample sequenced in a study of cytomegalovirus exposure and HLA in healthy donors. The primer mix had 60 Vbeta and 13 Jbeta primers. Repertoires were generated with immunoSEQ multiplex PCR, while TCRdb's copy carries only in-frame clones and drops some. The profile covers about 98,000 clones, with roughly 70% appearing a single time and roughly 2.5% taken by the ten largest. Sequenced input: PBMCs. These receptors were obtained from a man aged 50-60 years in good health and CMV-seronegative.

The chain is built from TRBV15 and TRBJ2-5; TRBD2 matches 7 bases. The J call may not be correct, given that the DNA end is closer to TRBJ2-7. CDR3 length equals 14 residues. CDR1 and CDR2 (germline): LNHNV, YYDKDF (reference sequence). This chain's CDR3 is CATSRGTNPYEQYF. CDR3 in DNA: TGTGCCACCAGCAGGGGGACTAATCCCTACGAGCAGTACTTC.

The gene calls are TRBV28 and TRBJ2-7; possible D gene TRBD2, 6 bases. This CDR3 contains 12 residues. Germline V lookup: CDR1 MDHEN, CDR2 SYDVKM. Trimming pared 8 bases from V and 7 bases from J, leaving 15 bases between. The CDR3 reads CASHGGWKEQYF. The DNA for the CDR3 is TGTGCCAGCCACGGGGGATGGAAAGAGCAGTACTTC.

The chain joins TRBV9 to TRBJ1-2; 9 bases agree with TRBD1. Germline V gives CDR1 SGDLS, CDR2 YYNGEE. The trim removed 4 bases at V and 6 bases at J, leaving 4 bases unmatched. The CDR3 is 13 amino acids. The chain's CDR3 is CASSPGTGNGYTF. As DNA, the CDR3 is TGTGCCAGCAGCCCAGGGACAGGGAATGGCTACACCTTC.

V and J are TRBV28 and TRBJ2-7, with D perhaps matching TRBD1 (5 bases). The length of the CDR3 is 14 residues. The germline gives CDR1 MDHEN, CDR2 SYDVKM. V was clipped by 2 bases and J by 3 bases, with 11 bases between them. The CDR3 DNA sequence: TGTGCCAGCAGTTTACCTGTTACAGGCTACGAGCAGTACTTC. Encoded protein: CASSLPVTGYEQYF.

The CDR3 is CASSLRGSGNTIYF. CDR3 in DNA: TGTGCCAGCAGTCTCCGGGGTTCAGGAAACACCATATATTTT. The genes are TRBV6-1 and TRBJ1-3; D is ambiguous. Germline values: CDR1 MNHNS, CDR2 SASEGT. The germline V and J ends were trimmed by 5 bases and 4 bases, with 12 bases remaining between them. The CDR3 covers 14 residues.

This clone was seen only a few times. The chain carries TRBV13 and TRBJ1-5; D may be TRBD1 (5 bases). The CDR3 covers 14 residues. Between the trimmed V and J ends, which lost 0 bases and 3 bases, there was a span of 6 bases. Germline lookup yields CDR1 PRHDT and CDR2 FYEKMQ (reference sequence). CDR3: CASSLGRDNQPQHF. CDR3 sequence (DNA): TGTGCCAGCAGCTTAGGCAGGGACAATCAGCCCCAGCATTTT. The full variable domain, rest sourced from reference TRBV13 and TRBJ1-5, is AAGVIQSPRHLIKEKRETATLKCYPIPRHDTVYWYQQGPGQDPQFLISFYEKMQSDKGSIPDRFSAQQFSDYHSELNMSSLELGDSALYFCASSLGRDNQPQHFGDGTRLSIL.

This chain uses TRBV18 with TRBJ1-4; 10 bases align to TRBD1. Looked up from germline, CDR1 is KGHSH and CDR2 is LQKENI. Trimming at V came to 2 bases and at J to 8 bases, leaving 2 bases not matched to a gene. The CDR3 is 14 residues long. The CDR3 protein is CASSPGTGVEKLFF. In DNA, the CDR3 is TGTGCCAGCTCACCAGGGACAGGGGTGGAAAAACTGTTTTTT.

The rearrangement joins TRBV5-4 to TRBJ2-7, with TRBD1 matching 8 bases. The CDR3 spans 13 residues. V lost 4 bases and J lost 5; bases outside the gene matches: 5. From germline, CDR1 is SGHNT and CDR2 YYREEE (reference sequence). The CDR3 DNA follows: TGTGCCAGCAGCACAGCAGGGGGCGACGAGCAGTACTTC. Amino acid sequence: CASSTAGGDEQYF.

In this sample, this clone turned up once. The chain uses TRBV27 and TRBJ2-7, with 7 bases aligning to TRBD1. The CDR3 spans 12 residues. The germline V gene has CDR1 MNHEY and CDR2 SMNVEV (reference sequence). V was clipped by 3 bases and J by 12 bases; unmatched bases: 8. In DNA, the CDR3 is TGTGCCAGCAGTTTTACCCGAGGACAGGCGTACTTC. Translating it yields CASSFTRGQAYF.